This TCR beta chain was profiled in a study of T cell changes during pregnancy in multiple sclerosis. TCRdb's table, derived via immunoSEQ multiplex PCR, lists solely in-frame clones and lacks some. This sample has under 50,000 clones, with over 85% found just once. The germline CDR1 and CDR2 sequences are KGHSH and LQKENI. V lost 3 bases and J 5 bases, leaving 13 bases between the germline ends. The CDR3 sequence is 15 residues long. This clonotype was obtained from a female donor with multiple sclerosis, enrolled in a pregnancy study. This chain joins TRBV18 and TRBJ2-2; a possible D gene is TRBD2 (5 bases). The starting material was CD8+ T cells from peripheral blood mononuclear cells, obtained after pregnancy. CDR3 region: CASSPSPRVTGELFF. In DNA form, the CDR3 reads TGTGCCAGCTCACCCTCACCGCGGGTGACCGGGGAGCTGTTTTTT.